The entry below describes one T cell receptor (beta chain). The entry originates in a study of blood T cell repertoires in COVID-19. Assay used: immunoSEQ multiplex PCR; TCRdb lists only in-frame clones, some missing. This table holds roughly 110,000 clones, about 89% found once. The V and J ends lost 2 bases and 2 bases respectively, with 9 bases between them. The germline gives CDR1 LGHNA, CDR2 YNFKEQ. This CDR3 spans 14 amino acids. The specimen sequenced was peripheral blood. The chain recombines TRBV4-2 with TRBJ1-2; the D is unclear. The sequence came from a middle-aged man with acute or convalescent COVID-19. The CDR3 loop reads CASSQTTYNYGYTF. In nucleotides, the CDR3 is TGTGCCAGCAGCCAAACGACTTACAACTATGGCTACACCTTC.